This passage covers 29 T cell receptor beta chains from one sample sequenced in a study of CD8+ T cells in alopecia areata (dated by TCRdb to 2016 to 2019). Libraries were built with the immunoSEQ multiplex PCR assay. To provide template for TCR sequencing, every sample had RNA extracted and reverse transcribed into cDNA. TCRdb provides this immuneACCESS table in a form limited to in-frame rearrangements. Some clones are lacking; in checked studies, under half of them reflect an unresolved V gene, and why the rest are absent is not known. The sample data list approximately 200,000 clones, and 50% to 60% of these were observed just once. The ten largest clones take up 3% to 4% of the sample. The time point label for this specimen denotes: less than five weeks on oral tofacitinib. Sample treatment or condition, as interpreted from the label and publication: oral pan-JAK inhibitor, 5-10 mg twice daily.

This specimen consisted of CD4+ T cells sorted from blood, obtained at week 4, from a patient treated with tofacitinib. These receptors all stem from a human donor with alopecia areata.

This clone was recorded a few times. The chain recombines TRBV29-1 with TRBJ2-5, with no clear D. V was trimmed by 3 bases and J by 4 bases, leaving 9 bases between them. The CDR3 sequence is 12 residues long. In germline, CDR1 is SQVTM, CDR2 ANQGSEA. DNA for the CDR3: TGCAGCGTTGAGACGAATGGAGAGACCCAGTACTTC. Its translation is CSVETNGETQYF.

The rearrangement joins TRBV27 to TRBJ1-5; 7 nucleotides agree with TRBD1. The CDR3 length is 15 residues. V trimming: 7 bases; J trimming: 2 bases; junction bases outside the gene matches: 8. Germline CDR1 is MNHEY and CDR2 is SMNVEV (reference sequence). The CDR3 is CASIRGHWGNQPQHF. In DNA, the CDR3 is TGTGCCAGCATTAGGGGGCATTGGGGCAATCAGCCCCAGCATTTT.

The chain has TRBV29-1 and TRBJ2-5, with 7 bases identical to TRBD2. The CDR3 consists of 14 residues. Trimming took 1 base from V and 6 from J; bases not matched to a gene: 8. Germline V gives CDR1 SQVTM, CDR2 ANQGSEA. CDR3 residues: CSVEGGGGLKTQYF. CDR3 sequence (DNA): TGCAGCGTTGAAGGCGGGGGAGGGCTTAAGACCCAGTACTTC.

The rearrangement joins TRBV19 to TRBJ2-5, with D maybe TRBD1 (6 bases). Germline V CDR1 and CDR2: LNHDA, SQIVND (reference sequence). V gave up 5 bases and J gave up 2 bases, with 12 bases separating them. This CDR3 region has 14 residues. CDR3 sequence: CASSPGHSQETQYF. CDR3 coding DNA: TGTGCCAGTAGTCCGGGACACAGTCAAGAGACCCAGTACTTC.

The chain combines TRBV28 with TRBJ2-6; D ambiguous. Germline CDR1 MDHEN, CDR2 SYDVKM. The CDR3 length is 15 residues. V was trimmed by 2 bases and J by 2 bases, leaving 7 bases between them. The CDR3 loop is CASSLGWAGANVLTF. CDR3 coding DNA: TGTGCCAGCAGTTTAGGGTGGGCTGGGGCCAACGTCCTGACTTTC.

J is TRBJ1-5 and V is TRBV15; 7 nucleotides agree with TRBD1. The CDR3 has 16 amino acids. Germline CDR1 reads LNHNV; CDR2 reads YYDKDF (reference sequence). The V segment lost 1 base and the J segment 6 bases; nucleotides outside the gene matches: 9. The CDR3: CATSRATTGLGQPQHF. CDR3 sequence (DNA): TGTGCCACCAGCAGAGCCACGACAGGGTTGGGTCAGCCCCAGCATTTT. Combining the CDR3 with reference TRBV15 and TRBJ1-5 gives the whole variable domain DAMVIQNPRYQVTQFGKPVTLSCSQTLNHNVMYWYQQKSSQAPKLLFHYYDKDFNNEADTPDNFQSRRPNTSFCFLDIRSPGLGDTAMYLCATSRATTGLGQPQHFGDGTRLSIL.

DNA of the CDR3: TGTGCCAGCAGTTACTCGGGAGACACCTATATTGGCTACACCTTC. Protein: CASSYSGDTYIGYTF. The chain uses TRBV6-5 and TRBJ1-2; D is unresolved. The CDR3 has 15 residues. Germline loops: CDR1 MNHEY, CDR2 SVGAGI. V lost 0 bases and J lost 7, with 15 bases in between.

The chain combines TRBV29-1 with TRBJ2-3, with 7 bases fitting TRBD1. Germline V CDR1 and CDR2: SQVTM, ANQGSEA. The CDR3 has 15 amino acids. The V gene end was trimmed by 0 bases and the J gene end by 0 bases; junction bases not matched to a gene: 3. CDR3 nucleotides: TGCAGCGTTGAAGACCCCAGGGGGAGCACAGATACGCAGTATTTT. Translation gives CSVEDPRGSTDTQYF.

The chain uses TRBV30 and TRBJ1-5, with D unresolved. Germline lookup yields CDR1 GTSNPN and CDR2 SVGIG (reference sequence). This CDR3 has 13 amino acids. V was clipped by 0 bases and J by 3 bases, with 6 bases between them. CDR3: CAWSVSHNQPQHF. CDR3 nucleotides: TGTGCCTGGAGTGTAAGCCACAATCAGCCCCAGCATTTT.

The CDR3 is CASTQDPWSEKLFF. CDR3 nucleotide sequence: TGCGCCAGCACCCAGGACCCCTGGAGTGAAAAACTGTTTTTT. This rearrangement joins TRBV5-1 to TRBJ1-4, with D unresolved. Germline V gene data show CDR1 as SGHRS and CDR2 as YFSETQ. Trimming left V 6 bases short and J 7 bases short, with 16 bases between. This CDR3 has 14 amino acids.

The chain has TRBV7-2 and TRBJ1-6; the D is unclear. This CDR3 comprises 13 residues. V lost 3 bases and J 10 bases, leaving 10 bases between the germline ends. CDR1 and CDR2 from the germline V gene are SGHTA and FQGNSA. The CDR3 region has the DNA TGTGCCAGCAGCTTTAGAGGCGGCTCACCCCTCCACTTT. It translates to CASSFRGGSPLHF.

The chain is built from TRBV11-2 and TRBJ2-1; no firm D call. CDR1 SGHAT and CDR2 FQNNGV come from the germline V gene. V was shortened by 5 bases and J by 3 bases, with 20 bases between the two germline ends. The CDR3 has 17 amino acids. This CDR3 is CASSHVRGESFYNEQFF. The CDR3 DNA sequence: TGTGCCAGCAGCCATGTTCGTGGAGAGAGTTTCTACAATGAGCAGTTCTTC.

The chain uses TRBV9 and TRBJ1-1, with D possibly TRBD1 on 6 matching bases. The CDR3 has 14 residues. V was shortened by 0 bases and J by 5 bases, with 11 bases between the two germline ends. CDR1 is SGDLS and CDR2 is YYNGEE in the germline V gene. The CDR3 reads CASSVEGHPTEAFF. As DNA, the CDR3 is TGTGCCAGCAGCGTAGAGGGACATCCTACTGAAGCTTTCTTT.

The rearrangement joins TRBV30 to TRBJ1-1; TRBD1 aligns across 9 bases. Germline CDR1 reads GTSNPN; CDR2 reads SVGIG (reference sequence). Trimming removed 3 bases from V and 7 bases from J; junction bases left unmatched: 3. The CDR3 is 12 amino acids. CDR3 region: CAWSGQGREAFF. In DNA, the CDR3 is TGTGCCTGGAGCGGACAGGGGCGTGAAGCTTTCTTT.

V is TRBV29-1 and J is TRBJ1-1; D is unresolved. Trimming shortened V by 3 bases and J by 4 bases, and 3 bases separated the two germline ends. CDR3 length equals 10 residues. Germline CDR1 reads SQVTM; CDR2 reads ANQGSEA. Here the CDR3 DNA reads TGCAGCGTTGATTCCACTGAAGCTTTCTTT. This sequence encodes CSVDSTEAFF.

The J gene is TRBJ1-2, the V gene TRBV5-5; maybe TRBD1 (6 bases). Germline V gene data show CDR1 as SGHKS and CDR2 as YYEKEE (reference sequence). The ends were cut back, 0 bases at V and 6 bases at J, with 9 bases in the middle. This CDR3 comprises 13 residues. The CDR3 nucleotides are TGTGCCAGCAGCTTGGGGACAGTCGATGGCTACACCTTC. The encoded protein is CASSLGTVDGYTF.

The genes are TRBV29-1 and TRBJ1-5; 8 bases fit TRBD1. Germline V gene lookup returns CDR1 SQVTM and CDR2 ANQGSEA. Trimming at V came to 2 bases and at J to 7 bases, leaving 4 bases not matched to a gene. This CDR3 is 13 amino acids long. The CDR3 sequence: CSVESDRGQPQHF. The DNA of the CDR3 is TGCAGCGTTGAATCCGACAGGGGACAGCCCCAGCATTTT. The whole variable domain, filled in from reference TRBV29-1 and TRBJ1-5, reads SAVISQKPSRDICQRGTSLTIQCQVDSQVTMMFWYRQQPGQSLTLIATANQGSEATYESGFVIDKFPISRPNLTFSTLTVSNMSPEDSSIYLCSVESDRGQPQHFGDGTRLSIL.

The chain joins TRBV4-2 to TRBJ2-2, with a possible D match to TRBD1 (5 bases). Germline CDR1 and CDR2: LGHNA and YNFKEQ. This CDR3 region has 16 residues. The germline V and J ends were trimmed by 4 bases and 0 bases, with 12 bases remaining between them. CDR3 bases: TGTGCCAGCAGCCTTTGGCAGGGATCGAACACCGGGGAGCTGTTTTTT. This translates into CASSLWQGSNTGELFF.

This chain links TRBV7-9 with TRBJ2-4; D is undetermined. The germline V gene encodes CDR1 SEHNR and CDR2 FQNEAQ (reference sequence). The CDR3 has 16 residues. Trimming took off 3 bases at V and 6 bases at J, with 18 bases between the two ends. The DNA of the CDR3 is TGTGCCAGCAGCTTTACTTCCCTAGGGCAGACAAACATTCAGTACTTC. This codes for CASSFTSLGQTNIQYF.

Only one count was recorded for this clone. This sequence joins TRBV2 and TRBJ1-1, with unresolved D. Trimming cost V 2 bases and J 6 bases, with 7 bases left between them. Germline CDR1 and CDR2: SNHLY and FYNNEI. The CDR3 consists of 12 residues. Here the CDR3 DNA reads TGTGCCAGCAGTGAACGGCAGCCTGAAGCTTTCTTT. Translated, it gives CASSERQPEAFF.

The chain is built from TRBV29-1 and TRBJ2-7; 9 positions agree with TRBD1. V trimming: 4 bases; J trimming: 6 bases; junction bases outside the gene matches: 10. This CDR3 region has 14 residues. Germline V CDR1 and CDR2: SQVTM, ANQGSEA. The CDR3 protein is CSVASGTGTGEQYF. CDR3 DNA sequence: TGCAGCGTTGCATCCGGGACAGGGACTGGCGAGCAGTACTTC.

The chain carries TRBV4-2 and TRBJ1-5; D not certain. Between the trimmed V and J ends, which lost 0 bases and 0 bases, there was a span of 6 bases. This CDR3 contains 15 residues. Germline CDR1 reads LGHNA; CDR2 reads YNFKEQ. The CDR3 DNA is TGTGCCAGCAGCCAAGACGCACTTAGCAATCAGCCCCAGCATTTT. It encodes CASSQDALSNQPQHF.

The rearrangement joins TRBV28 to TRBJ1-5; 7 bases align to TRBD1. J gave up 6 bases and V 6 bases, and 11 bases lay outside the gene matches. The CDR3 contains 15 residues. The germline gives CDR1 MDHEN, CDR2 SYDVKM. CDR3 sequence reads: CASRRDRVEAQPQHF. DNA for the CDR3: TGTGCCAGCAGACGCGACAGGGTGGAGGCTCAGCCCCAGCATTTT.

The V call is TRBV5-1, the J call TRBJ2-7; D remains unclear. Germline assignment: CDR1 SGHRS and CDR2 YFSETQ. The V gene lost 0 bases and the J gene lost 2 bases, with 15 bases spanning the gap. The CDR3 has 16 residues. The CDR3 protein is CASSLEVGSPTYEQYF. The CDR3, as DNA: TGCGCCAGCAGCTTGGAGGTCGGCAGTCCAACCTACGAGCAGTACTTC. Supplemented by reference TRBV5-1 and TRBJ2-7, the full variable domain reads KAGVTQTPRYLIKTRGQQVTLSCSPISGHRSVSWYQQTPGQGLQFLFEYFSETQRNKGNFPGRFSGRQFSNSRSEMNVSTLELGDSALYLCASSLEVGSPTYEQYFGPGTRLTVT.

The sample holds one count of this clone. V and J are TRBV9 and TRBJ2-1; possibly TRBD1 for D (5 bases). V lost 0 bases and J 10 bases, leaving 11 bases between the germline ends. The CDR3 totals 13 residues. The germline V gene encodes CDR1 SGDLS and CDR2 YYNGEE. The CDR3 reads CASSVGLSGEQFF. CDR3 DNA: TGTGCCAGCAGCGTAGGGCTATCAGGGGAGCAGTTCTTC.

V usage is TRBV30 and J usage is TRBJ1-2; D gene ambiguous. Germline V gives CDR1 GTSNPN, CDR2 SVGIG (reference sequence). V shed 4 bases and J shed 0 bases, with 9 bases lying between them. The CDR3 consists of 13 residues. CDR3 nucleotides: TGTGCCTGGATCCGTCAGCCTAACTATGGCTACACCTTC. This translates into CAWIRQPNYGYTF. Full variable domain (rest looked up from reference TRBV30 and TRBJ1-2): SQTIHQWPATLVQPVGSPLSLECTVEGTSNPNLYWYRQAAGRGLQLLFYSVGIGQISSEVPQNLSASRPQDRQFILSSKKLLLSDSGFYLCAWIRQPNYGYTFGSGTRLTVV.

The chain joins TRBV5-1 to TRBJ2-3; a possible D gene is TRBD1 (6 bases). Trimming left V 1 base short and J 0 bases short, with 12 bases between. The CDR3 runs to 16 residues. Germline assignment: CDR1 SGHRS and CDR2 YFSETQ. The CDR3 loop reads CASSLPDRPSTDTQYF. CDR3 nucleotide sequence: TGCGCCAGCAGCTTGCCGGACAGACCTAGCACAGATACGCAGTATTTT.

This CDR3 reads CAWRQGTWASDTQYF. In DNA, the CDR3 is TGTGCCTGGAGACAGGGGACTTGGGCTTCAGATACGCAGTATTTT. The chain uses TRBV30 and TRBJ2-3, with D tentatively TRBD1 (7 bases). The length of the CDR3 is 15 residues. Germline-derived CDR1 and CDR2 are GTSNPN and SVGIG (reference sequence). The ends were cut back, 3 bases at V and 4 bases at J, with 17 bases in the middle.

As concerns this clone: This same CDR3 is encoded by further DNA sequences in the sample. This rearrangement joins TRBV29-1 to TRBJ2-3; 8 nucleotides match TRBD1. This CDR3 is 13 amino acids long. The J segment lost 1 base and the V segment lost 7 bases, leaving 4 bases of the junction unmatched. The germline gives CDR1 SQVTM, CDR2 ANQGSEA. The CDR3 DNA reads TGCAGCGGTGACAGGGGTGGCACAGATACGCAGTATTTT. As protein: CSGDRGGTDTQYF.